The rows below give T cell receptor beta chains drawn from one sample of a study of neurological immune-mediated disorders. TCRdb fed the 5' RACE reads into MiXCR, producing one record per CDR3 protein. In the table there are 65,000 to 75,000 distinct CDR3 sequences, under 5.5% of which are singletons. Material for sequencing was PBMCs. The receptors stem from a woman in her seventies with multiple sclerosis. CDR3s include the opening cysteine and the closing phenylalanine or tryptophan. A D gene is named only where the DNA matches it firmly. Clone size is given for some rows only: seen once, a few or many times, or a class if the clone is expanded.

size: many
J: TRBJ2-7
D: TRBD2
V: TRBV28
DNA: TGTGCCAGCAGTTTGGCGGGGGGCGACTCCTACGAGCAGTACTTC
CDR3: CASSLAGGDSYEQYF

size: many
J: TRBJ2-1
D: TRBD2
V: TRBV18
DNA: TGTGCCAGCTCACCTGCGGGGACTAGCGGGAGCCATGAGCAGTTCTTC
CDR3: CASSPAGTSGSHEQFF

size: many
J: TRBJ1-1
D: -
V: TRBV12-3/TRBV12-4
DNA: TGTGCCAGCAGGGCAGCTGATATGAACACTGAAGCTTTCTTT
CDR3: CASRAADMNTEAFF

size: -
J: TRBJ1-6
D: -
V: TRBV7-2
DNA: TGTGCCAGCAGCTTAAGGCCGGGGAGTGATTCACCCCTCAACTTT
CDR3: CASSLRPGSDSPLNF

size: many
J: TRBJ2-1
D: TRBD1
V: TRBV7-9
DNA: TGTGCCAGCAGCTTAGCGCCGGGACAGGGGGACAATGAGCAGTTCTTC
CDR3: CASSLAPGQGDNEQFF

size: many
J: TRBJ2-1
D: TRBD2
V: TRBV12-3/TRBV12-4
DNA: TGTGCCAGCACCAGAGGACTAGCGGGAGATTTTGAGCAGTTCTTC
CDR3: CASTRGLAGDFEQFF

size: few
J: TRBJ2-2
D: TRBD2
V: TRBV7-2
DNA: TGTGCCAGCAGCTTATCCGGGACTAGCGAATCCGGGGAGCTGTTTTTT
CDR3: CASSLSGTSESGELFF

size: many
J: TRBJ2-3
D: -
V: TRBV14
DNA: TGTGCCAGCAGCCCGCTACAGGGAGGGCGCACAGATACGCAGTATTTT
CDR3: CASSPLQGGRTDTQYF

size: few
J: TRBJ2-1
D: -
V: TRBV5-5
DNA: TGTGCCAGCAGCTTGGCTGCGCGGGCCCATGAGCAGTTCTTC
CDR3: CASSLAARAHEQFF

size: many
J: TRBJ1-2
D: -
V: TRBV18
DNA: TGTGCCAGCTCACCAGGGCAGGGCCTCCCTAACTATGGCTACACCTTC
CDR3: CASSPGQGLPNYGYTF

size: -
J: TRBJ2-1
D: TRBD2
V: TRBV7-2
DNA: TGTGCCAGCAGATACGGGACTAGCGGGAGGAGCAATGAGCAGTTCTTC
CDR3: CASRYGTSGRSNEQFF

size: many
J: TRBJ2-7
D: TRBD1
V: TRBV4-1
DNA: TGCGCCAGCAGCCCTCCGGGACAGAAATACTACGAGCAGTACTTC
CDR3: CASSPPGQKYYEQYF

size: many
J: TRBJ2-7
D: -
V: TRBV21-1
DNA: TGTGCCAGCAGCCGTTTGGACAGGGCCTACGAGCAGTACTTC
CDR3: CASSRLDRAYEQYF

size: many
J: TRBJ1-3
D: -
V: TRBV7-2
DNA: TGTGCCAGCAGCTTAGTTTTGGGGGGCTATGGAAACACCATATATTTT
CDR3: CASSLVLGGYGNTIYF

size: many
J: TRBJ1-5
D: -
V: TRBV5-5
DNA: TGTGCCAGCAGCTTGGCGATTATCCTGAGGGATCAGCCCCAGCATTTT
CDR3: CASSLAIILRDQPQHF

size: many
J: TRBJ2-1
D: -
V: TRBV10-3
DNA: TGTGCCATCAGTTCCGTATCAGACAATGAGCAGTTCTTC
CDR3: CAISSVSDNEQFF

size: many
J: TRBJ1-1
D: -
V: TRBV14
DNA: TGTGCCAGCAGCCAAGGGAGAATGAGGAACACTGAAGCTTTCTTT
CDR3: CASSQGRMRNTEAFF

size: many
J: TRBJ2-1
D: TRBD2
V: TRBV7-2
DNA: TGTGCCAGCAGCTTAGTCTCGGGAGGGGATAATGAGCAGTTCTTC
CDR3: CASSLVSGGDNEQFF

size: many
J: TRBJ2-3
D: TRBD2
V: TRBV10-3
DNA: TGTGCCATCAGTGTATCAGGGACTAGCGGGGTCACAGATACGCAGTATTTT
CDR3: CAISVSGTSGVTDTQYF

size: many
J: TRBJ2-5
D: -
V: TRBV12-3/TRBV12-4
DNA: TGTGCCAGCAGTTTACGGCATTTCCAAGAGACCCAGTACTTC
CDR3: CASSLRHFQETQYF

size: many
J: TRBJ2-2
D: -
V: TRBV6-5
DNA: TGTGCCAGCATTCCCGGGGGGCAGAACACCGGGGAGCTGTTTTTT
CDR3: CASIPGGQNTGELFF

size: many
J: TRBJ2-7
D: TRBD2
V: TRBV20-1
DNA: TGCAGTGCATCACCCTCCTTGGGACTAGGGCCCTACGAGCAGTACTTC
CDR3: CSASPSLGLGPYEQYF

size: many
J: TRBJ2-2
D: TRBD1
V: TRBV24-1
DNA: TGTGCCACCCAACCTCGGACAGGGAACACCGGGGAGCTGTTTTTT
CDR3: CATQPRTGNTGELFF

size: -
J: TRBJ1-1
D: -
V: TRBV7-9
DNA: TGTGCCAGCAGACCCGACAGTAACACTGAAGCTTTCTTT
CDR3: CASRPDSNTEAFF

size: many
J: TRBJ2-1
D: TRBD2
V: TRBV11-1
DNA: TGTGCCAGCAGCCGTAGCGGGGCCTCCTACAATGAGCAGTTCTTC
CDR3: CASSRSGASYNEQFF

size: many
J: TRBJ2-1
D: TRBD1
V: TRBV20-1
DNA: TGCAGTGTTCCGGGACAGGGAAACAATGAGCAGTTCTTC
CDR3: CSVPGQGNNEQFF

size: many
J: TRBJ2-7
D: -
V: TRBV6-2/TRBV6-3
DNA: TGTGCCAGCAGTTTGACTCGTCCTCGGGGCGAGCAGTACTTC
CDR3: CASSLTRPRGEQYF

size: many
J: TRBJ2-6
D: -
V: TRBV7-8
DNA: TGTGCCAGCAGCTTATCGGTTACTGGGGCCAACGTCCTGACTTTC
CDR3: CASSLSVTGANVLTF

size: many
J: TRBJ2-1
D: TRBD2
V: TRBV6-2/TRBV6-3
DNA: TGTGCCAGCAAGCTAGCGGGATTGGATGAGCAGTTCTTC
CDR3: CASKLAGLDEQFF

size: many
J: TRBJ2-3
D: TRBD2
V: TRBV5-1
DNA: TGCGCCAGCAGTTGGACTAGCGGGAGGGCCGGAGATACGCAGTATTTT
CDR3: CASSWTSGRAGDTQYF

size: many
J: TRBJ2-7
D: -
V: TRBV4-3
DNA: TGCGCCAGCAGCCGAGCGGAAAGCTCCTACGAGCAGTACTTC
CDR3: CASSRAESSYEQYF

size: many
J: TRBJ1-1
D: -
V: TRBV5-1
DNA: TGCGCCAGCAGCTCCGACAGTGAAGCTTTCTTT
CDR3: CASSSDSEAFF

size: many
J: TRBJ1-3
D: -
V: TRBV12-3/TRBV12-4
DNA: TGTGCCAGCACTCATCTCTCTGGAAACACCATATATTTT
CDR3: CASTHLSGNTIYF

size: -
J: TRBJ2-7
D: TRBD2
V: TRBV7-9
DNA: TGTGCCAGCAGCGCCGGGACTAGCGGCTACGAGCAGTACTTC
CDR3: CASSAGTSGYEQYF

size: -
J: TRBJ2-1
D: TRBD2
V: TRBV7-8
DNA: TGTGCCAGCAGCGTCGGGACTAGCGGGATTGGTATCAATGAGCAGTTCTTC
CDR3: CASSVGTSGIGINEQFF

size: many
J: TRBJ2-7
D: TRBD2
V: TRBV3-1
DNA: TGTGCCAGCAGCCAAGGGATACTAGCGGGAGTCTACGAGCAGTACTTC
CDR3: CASSQGILAGVYEQYF

size: many
J: TRBJ2-1
D: TRBD2
V: TRBV4-3
DNA: TGCGCCAGCAGCCAAGCCTCCCTTCTAGCGGGAGTTGAGGGTGAGCAGTTCTTC
CDR3: CASSQASLLAGVEGEQFF

size: many
J: TRBJ1-3
D: -
V: TRBV3-1
DNA: TGTGCCAGCAGCCAAGGTCGGACACCTGGAAACACCATATATTTT
CDR3: CASSQGRTPGNTIYF